This TCR beta chain was sequenced in a study of shared clonotypes between healthy human individuals. Findings and caveats of the study: When naive CD4 clonotypes were compared across a handful of donors, 4% to 6.5% were shared.

With regard to this clone: Its matching antigen is unknown.

The CDR3 is made up of 13 amino acids. The V and J ends lost 5 bases and 2 bases respectively, with 8 bases between them. Germline V gene data show CDR1 as SGHAT and CDR2 as FQNNGV. Some clones are missing from TCRdb's copy, which holds only in-frame ones; the method was immunoSEQ multiplex PCR. The table has 950,000 to 1,100,000 clones, approximately 80% seen once. The V call is TRBV11-2, the J call TRBJ2-3; D not resolved. The sample comprised memory CD4+ T cells from PBMCs. Subset given: CD45RA-negative fraction. The receptor was isolated from a man in his late teens or twenties in good health. Some clones in this sample may be carry-over from other donors' samples. The CDR3 bases are TGTGCCAGCAGCCCCGTATCCACAGATACGCAGTATTTT. The encoded protein is CASSPVSTDTQYF.